Below are 14 T cell receptor beta chains sequenced from a single sample in a study of shared clonotypes between healthy human individuals. This table comes from immunoSEQ multiplex PCR, and its TCRdb copy is limited to in-frame clones, with some not included. The repertoire has some 2,100,000 clones, 93% of them found once; the top ten carry roughly 1.8%. Naive CD8 cells lacked CD45RO, underwent positive selection for CCR7 and left out terminally differentiated effector memory CD45RA+ cells. Source material: naive CD8+ T cells from PBMCs. Receptors were obtained from a man between 18 and 35 years old in good health. Some clones in this sample may be carry-over from other donors' samples.

The V gene is TRBV19, the J gene TRBJ1-5; perhaps TRBD1 as D (5 bases). There are 13 residues in the CDR3. Per the germline V gene, CDR1 is LNHDA and CDR2 is SQIVND (reference sequence). Trimming pared 0 bases from V and 5 bases from J, leaving 5 bases between. The CDR3 is CASSIEGHQPQHF. CDR3 coding DNA: TGTGCCAGTAGTATAGAGGGGCATCAGCCCCAGCATTTT.

This sequence joins TRBV28 and TRBJ2-2; 8 nucleotides agree with TRBD2. Germline V gene sequence: CDR1 MDHEN, CDR2 SYDVKM. With 6 bases clipped from V and 4 bases from J, the junction kept 13 bases outside the gene matches. This CDR3 is built from 17 residues. In DNA, the CDR3 is TGTGCCAGCAGCCGACCCGGGACTAGTTCGGGCACCGGGGAGCTGTTTTTT. Translation: CASSRPGTSSGTGELFF.

CDR3 coding DNA: TGTGCCAGCAGCTTAGTTATCTCCCACCTAGAGGGAAAACTGTTTTTT. This encodes CASSLVISHLEGKLFF. V and J are TRBV7-9 and TRBJ1-4, with D unresolved. The CDR3 contains 16 residues. The V gene's germline CDR1 is SEHNR and CDR2 FQNEAQ (reference sequence). V dropped 1 base and J dropped 10 bases, with 19 bases sitting between them.

The CDR3 is CASSLLGSPDNEQFF. DNA for the CDR3: TGTGCCAGCAGCTTATTGGGATCCCCGGACAATGAGCAGTTCTTC. The chain uses TRBV7-9 and TRBJ2-1; no reliable D call. Trimming left V 2 bases short and J 5 bases short, with 13 bases between. CDR1 SEHNR and CDR2 FQNEAQ come from the germline V gene (reference sequence). This CDR3 contains 15 residues.

The chain carries TRBV27 and TRBJ1-5; 9 bases are shared with TRBD1. V shed 5 bases, J shed 2 bases, and the junction held 10 bases outside the gene matches. This CDR3 region has 17 residues. Looked up from germline, CDR1 is MNHEY and CDR2 is SMNVEV (reference sequence). CDR3 loop: CASSPHRGRIGNQPQHF. The CDR3 DNA sequence: TGTGCCAGCAGTCCTCACAGGGGGCGAATTGGCAATCAGCCCCAGCATTTT.

The V and J genes are TRBV5-5 and TRBJ2-1, with D unresolved. The CDR3 is made up of 11 amino acids. Germline lookup yields CDR1 SGHKS and CDR2 YYEKEE (reference sequence). V shed 4 bases and J shed 8 bases, with 7 bases lying between them. The CDR3 is CASSLKYEQFF. In DNA form, the CDR3 reads TGTGCCAGCAGCCTCAAATATGAGCAGTTCTTC.

CDR3 sequence reads: CASSGDRGYQPQHF. CDR3 in DNA: TGTGCCAGCTCTGGGGACAGGGGTTATCAGCCCCAGCATTTT. The chain couples TRBV27 to TRBJ1-5; 10 positions match TRBD1. Germline-derived CDR1 and CDR2 are MNHEY and SMNVEV (reference sequence). This CDR3 has 14 amino acids. Trimming removed 8 bases from V and 5 bases from J; junction bases left unmatched: 6.

J is TRBJ2-3 and V is TRBV2; 9 positions match TRBD2. The CDR3 is made up of 15 amino acids. After removal of 4 bases from V and 3 bases from J, the junction contained 5 bases not matched to a gene. Germline loops: CDR1 SNHLY, CDR2 FYNNEI. This CDR3 reads CASSVLAGGTDTQYF. The CDR3 DNA follows: TGTGCCAGCAGTGTGTTGGCGGGAGGGACAGATACGCAGTATTTT.

In its sample, this clone was seen once. The same CDR3 arises from other DNA sequences in this sample as well. The genes are TRBV28 and TRBJ2-5; 9 nucleotides agree with TRBD1. Trimming took 5 bases from V and 5 from J; bases not matched to a gene: 9. CDR1 is MDHEN and CDR2 is SYDVKM in the germline V gene. CDR3 length: 15 amino acids. The CDR3 DNA reads as TGTGCCAGCAGTCCCCGGGACAGGGTTAGGGAGACCCAGTACTTC. The encoded protein is CASSPRDRVRETQYF.

This rearrangement joins TRBV19 to TRBJ2-7; 9 positions match TRBD1. The CDR3 extends over 15 amino acids. V was clipped by 2 bases and J by 3 bases; unmatched bases: 5. Germline CDR1 is LNHDA and CDR2 is SQIVND (reference sequence). The CDR3 sequence: CASSITGGIGYEQYF. DNA of the CDR3: TGTGCCAGTAGTATAACAGGGGGCATTGGCTACGAGCAGTACTTC.

The J gene is TRBJ2-7, the V gene TRBV13; 9 positions match TRBD2. The CDR3 has 16 amino acids. J gave up 0 bases and V 4 bases, and 7 bases lay outside the gene matches. Germline loops: CDR1 PRHDT, CDR2 FYEKMQ (reference sequence). The CDR3 DNA is TGTGCCAGCAGCTCGCGAGCGGGAGGCACCTCCTACGAGCAGTACTTC. This translates into CASSSRAGGTSYEQYF.

The chain links TRBV5-1 to TRBJ1-2; no definite D call. This CDR3 region has 12 residues. Germline values: CDR1 SGHRS, CDR2 YFSETQ. V was pared by 0 bases and J by 8 bases, with 8 bases between. CDR3 sequence: CASSLALEGYTF. The DNA for the CDR3 is TGCGCCAGCAGCTTGGCCTTGGAGGGCTACACCTTC.

The J gene is TRBJ2-7, the V gene TRBV27, with TRBD2 matching over 11 bases. The trim removed 3 bases at V and 7 bases at J, leaving 14 bases unmatched. The CDR3 has 17 residues. Per the germline V gene, CDR1 is MNHEY and CDR2 is SMNVEV (reference sequence). The CDR3 DNA sequence: TGTGCCAGCAGTTTTATCGTCGCCGCCTGGACTAGCGGGGAGCAGTACTTC. Protein: CASSFIVAAWTSGEQYF.

About this clone itself: The identical CDR3 is also encoded by other nucleotide sequences in the sample. The V gene is TRBV2, the J gene TRBJ2-3, with TRBD2 identical over 11 bases. CDR1 is SNHLY, CDR2 FYNNEI, per germline. CDR3 length equals 15 residues. V dropped 6 bases and J dropped 1; count of bases not matched to a gene: 3. Written as DNA, the CDR3 is TGTGCCAGCAGCGGACTAGCGGGCCGCACAGATACGCAGTATTTT. This sequence encodes CASSGLAGRTDTQYF.